The 12 T cell receptor beta chains below come from one sample, sequenced in a study of T cell repertoires in cytomegalovirus infection. These TCRs are of unknown antigen specificity. TCRdb fed the reads into MiXCR, producing one record per CDR3 protein. The sample records about half a million distinct CDR3 sequences, about two fifths being singletons. Sequenced here: cultured PBMCs, sampled from culture after CMV antigen stimulation. Every receptor here comes from a human donor in good health (CMV status not recorded). Some clones in this sample may be carry-over from other donors' samples.

J is TRBJ1-6 and V is TRBV19; TRBD1 might be the D (5 bases). V shed 8 bases and J shed 2 bases, with 13 bases lying between them. In germline, CDR1 is LNHDA, CDR2 SQIVND (reference sequence). This CDR3 has 15 residues. Here the CDR3 DNA reads TGTGCCAGTGGGGGAGCCCTGACCTATAATTCACCCCTCCACTTT. Its protein is CASGGALTYNSPLHF.

The chain carries TRBV4-1 and TRBJ1-5; no firm D call. Per the germline V gene, CDR1 is MGHRA and CDR2 is YSYEKL. V gave up 1 base and J gave up 4 bases, with 11 bases separating them. The CDR3 spans 15 residues. CDR3 sequence (DNA): TGCGCCAGCAGCCAAGTTTCAGAGCCGAATCAGCCCCAGCATTTT. Translating gives CASSQVSEPNQPQHF.

The chain couples TRBV10-2 to TRBJ1-1, with a possible D match to TRBD1 (5 bases). Looked up from germline, CDR1 is WSHSY and CDR2 is SAAADI. The CDR3 consists of 16 residues. V was cut by 7 bases and J by 0 bases, with 18 bases left in between. CDR3 residues: CASIDQPGGMNTEAFF. The CDR3 nucleotides read TGCGCCAGCATCGACCAACCGGGGGGGATGAACACTGAAGCTTTCTTT.

The chain is built from TRBV12-3 or TRBV12-4 and TRBJ2-7, with 9 positions matching TRBD2. The junction had 10 bases not matched to a gene; V was cut back by 4 bases and J by 6 bases. The CDR3 is 15 residues long. For the CDR3, the DNA is TGTGCCAGCAGTTCAGGGACTAGCTTGCAGGGCGAGCAGTACTTC. Protein product: CASSSGTSLQGEQYF.

This clonotype appeared a few times. The chain couples TRBV6-6 to TRBJ2-5; D possibly matches TRBD1 or TRBD2 (5 bases each). CDR1 MNHNY and CDR2 SVGAGI come from the germline V gene (reference sequence). The CDR3 runs to 14 residues. Trimming pared 5 bases from V and 2 bases from J, leaving 12 bases between. In DNA, the CDR3 is TGTGCCAGCAGTGGAAACGGGGCTCAAGAGACCCAGTACTTC. Residues: CASSGNGAQETQYF.

This chain joins TRBV7-9 and TRBJ2-3; 9 nucleotides agree with TRBD1. Germline trimming cut 4 bases from V and 2 bases from J; bases unmatched to any gene: 10. CDR1 SEHNR and CDR2 FQNEAQ come from the germline V gene (reference sequence). This CDR3 region has 17 residues. Written as DNA, the CDR3 is TGTGCCAGCAGCTGGCCCCCGGGACAGGGTAACACAGATACGCAGTATTTT. Protein sequence: CASSWPPGQGNTDTQYF.

J is TRBJ1-5 and V is TRBV19, with D maybe TRBD1 (6 bases). Trimming cost V 10 bases and J 0 bases, with 19 bases left between them. Looked up from germline, CDR1 is LNHDA and CDR2 is SQIVND (reference sequence). The CDR3 extends over 16 amino acids. The CDR3 spells CATHPTGGYSNQPQHF. The CDR3 DNA is TGTGCCACGCATCCGACAGGCGGGTATAGCAATCAGCCCCAGCATTTT. The full variable domain, with the rest looked up from reference TRBV19 and TRBJ1-5, is DGGITQSPKYLFRKEGQNVTLSCEQNLNHDAMYWYRQDPGQGLRLIYYSQIVNDFQKGDIAEGYSVSREKKESFPLTVTSAQKNPTAFYLCATHPTGGYSNQPQHFGDGTRLSIL.

A note on this clonotype: The limits of the CDR3 on the DNA are not certain, so only TCRdb's listed CDR3 is given. The CDR3 reads CISVPEASPRDSSNEKLFF. This chain links TRBV7-5 with TRBJ1-4; the table's D call TRBD1 went unverified against the DNA. TRBV7-5 is shown as a pseudogene. The CDR3 length equals 19 residues, ends included.

This chain connects TRBV6-2 or TRBV6-3 to TRBJ2-1, with 15 bases lining up with TRBD2. Germline CDR1 is MNHEY and CDR2 is SVGEGT. The CDR3 is 17 residues long. Trimming cost V 6 bases and J 2 bases; bases outside gene matches: 5. This chain's CDR3 is CASRPGTSGRTYNEQFF. The DNA for the CDR3 is TGTGCCAGCAGACCCGGGACTAGCGGGAGGACCTACAATGAGCAGTTCTTC.

This clonotype was found a few times. The CDR3 is CASSRTRWASGSQETQYF. The DNA for the CDR3 is TGTGCCAGCAGCCGAACAAGGTGGGCTAGCGGGAGCCAAGAGACCCAGTACTTC. The gene calls are TRBV7-6 and TRBJ2-5, with 10 nucleotides matching TRBD2. In germline, CDR1 is SGHVS, CDR2 FNYEAQ. The CDR3 consists of 18 residues. V was clipped by 5 bases and J by 1 base; unmatched bases: 13.

The gene calls are TRBV19 and TRBJ1-2; D possibly corresponds to TRBD1 (5 bases). V gave up 4 bases and J gave up 4 bases, with 16 bases separating them. Germline V gives CDR1 LNHDA, CDR2 SQIVND (reference sequence). CDR3 length: 15 amino acids. CDR3 sequence reads: CASSNQGSNVYGYTF. Written as DNA, the CDR3 is TGTGCCAGTAGTAATCAGGGATCTAACGTCTATGGCTACACCTTC. The entire variable domain, with the rest obtained from reference TRBV19 and TRBJ1-2, is as follows: DGGITQSPKYLFRKEGQNVTLSCEQNLNHDAMYWYRQDPGQGLRLIYYSQIVNDFQKGDIAEGYSVSREKKESFPLTVTSAQKNPTAFYLCASSNQGSNVYGYTFGSGTRLTVV.

This clonotype appeared many times. CDR3 protein: CASSFGVRETQYF. Written as DNA, the CDR3 is TGTGCCAGCAGCTTCGGGGTGAGGGAGACCCAGTACTTC. The chain has TRBV7-2 and TRBJ2-5; tentative D call: TRBD2 (5 bases). From germline, CDR1 is SGHTA and CDR2 FQGNSA. V lost 3 bases and J 5 bases, leaving 10 bases between the germline ends. The CDR3 is 13 residues long.